This T cell receptor beta chain is drawn from a study of T cell repertoires in cytomegalovirus infection (dated by TCRdb to the late 2010s). Some background on the complete study: Because public TCR beta signatures pointed to carriage of CMV infection together with the matching HLA type, the HLA type of each donor mattered for the analysis. The full study reports these points: Carriers of CMV infection plus the relevant HLA type were discriminated by the cumulative frequency of public TCR beta family members in the study cohort and in an independent roughly 350-donor cohort. In the ex vivo response, HLA-C-restricted CMV-specific TCR beta clonotypes were dominant, and in two of eight donors the single most frequent clonotype came from this HLA-C-restricted group.

As for this clonotype: This receptor's antigen is unknown. The record has no base qualities; no much larger clone is one base away.

The germline V gene yields SQVTM for CDR1 and ANQGSEA for CDR2. V lost 0 bases and J lost 2 bases; the stretch between them is 19 bases long. From its cysteine to its phenylalanine, the CDR3 spans 18 amino acids. Only the CDR3 DNA is retained, 54 bases long and in frame from the first base. Reads for this sample came from an Illumina HiSeq 1500. TCRdb itself trimmed the public reads at Q25 with fastp, ran MiXCR and retained productive beta chains. Each CDR3 protein appears once, grouped with its most common genes and DNA. The sample includes around 630,000 distinct CDR3 sequences, with approximately 25% observed a single time. In total, the top ten clones hold 7.5% to 9% of the sample.

Sequenced material: CD8+ T cells from PBMCs. The sequence was collected from a human donor in good health (CMV status not recorded). Some clones in this sample may be carry-over from other donors' samples. The chain was built from TRBV29-1 and TRBJ2-2, with TRBD1 tentatively as D gene (6 bases match). The DNA reads as follows: TGCAGCGTTGAAGATCTTCAGGGGTCCCAGGGTAACACCGGGGAGCTGTTTTTT. This translates into CSVEDLQGSQGNTGELFF.